This T cell receptor beta chain emerged from a study of shared clonotypes between healthy human individuals. Overall study findings and caveats: Investigators expected sequencing depth to affect clonotype sharing among donors.

A remark on this clone: The antigen is undetermined.

The assay used deep level. The authors loaded 200 ng DNA, 27,000 or so T cell genomes, into sorted-subset replicate PCRs. Measured with immunoSEQ multiplex PCR; TCRdb has only the in-frame clones, and not every one. The table includes about 1.5 million clones, roughly 96% detected once. Partitioning of CD4+ cells yielded a CD45RA+ naive subset and a CD45RA-negative memory subset. This CDR3 contains 16 residues. V lost 4 bases, J lost 0 bases, and 13 bases lay in between. The germline V gene encodes CDR1 LNHDA and CDR2 SQIVND (reference sequence). The chain combines TRBV19 with TRBJ2-1; tentative D call: TRBD2 (6 bases). Sequenced: naive CD4+ T cells sorted from blood. Subset noted: CD45RA+ positively selected. This sequence originates from a man aged 25 to 40 in good health. CDR3 sequence reads: CASSRLIGSSYNEQFF. In DNA form, the CDR3 reads TGTGCCAGTAGTAGGCTGATCGGGAGCTCCTACAATGAGCAGTTCTTC. Supplemented by reference TRBV19 and TRBJ2-1, the full variable domain reads DGGITQSPKYLFRKEGQNVTLSCEQNLNHDAMYWYRQDPGQGLRLIYYSQIVNDFQKGDIAEGYSVSREKKESFPLTVTSAQKNPTAFYLCASSRLIGSSYNEQFFGPGTRLTVL.